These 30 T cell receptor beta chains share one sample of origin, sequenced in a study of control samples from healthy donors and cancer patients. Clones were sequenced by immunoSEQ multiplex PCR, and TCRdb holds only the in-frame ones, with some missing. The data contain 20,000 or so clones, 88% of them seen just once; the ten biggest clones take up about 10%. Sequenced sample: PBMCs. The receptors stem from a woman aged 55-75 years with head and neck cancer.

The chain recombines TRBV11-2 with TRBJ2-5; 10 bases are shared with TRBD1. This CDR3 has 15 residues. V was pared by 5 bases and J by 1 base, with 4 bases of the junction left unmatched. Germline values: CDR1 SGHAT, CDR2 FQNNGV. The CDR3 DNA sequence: TGTGCCAGCAGCCTCGGGACAGGGGTCCAAGAGACCCAGTACTTC. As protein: CASSLGTGVQETQYF. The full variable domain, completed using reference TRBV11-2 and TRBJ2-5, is EAGVAQSPRYKIIEKRQSVAFWCNPISGHATLYWYQQILGQGPKLLIQFQNNGVVDDSQLPKDRFSAERLKGVDSTLKIQPAKLEDSAVYLCASSLGTGVQETQYFGPGTRLLVL.

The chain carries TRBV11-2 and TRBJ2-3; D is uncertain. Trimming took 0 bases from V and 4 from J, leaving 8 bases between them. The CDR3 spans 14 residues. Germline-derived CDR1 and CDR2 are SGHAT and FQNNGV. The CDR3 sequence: CASSLDWVADTQYF. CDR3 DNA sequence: TGTGCCAGCAGCTTAGATTGGGTGGCAGATACGCAGTATTTT. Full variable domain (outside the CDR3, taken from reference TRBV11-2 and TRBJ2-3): EAGVAQSPRYKIIEKRQSVAFWCNPISGHATLYWYQQILGQGPKLLIQFQNNGVVDDSQLPKDRFSAERLKGVDSTLKIQPAKLEDSAVYLCASSLDWVADTQYFGPGTRLTVL.

As DNA, the CDR3 is TGCAGTGCTAGTCATGGTGGGTCTCGGGGGGCCAACGTCCTGACTTTC. Encoded protein: CSASHGGSRGANVLTF. This chain connects TRBV20-1 to TRBJ2-6; D remains ambiguous. Germline values: CDR1 DFQATT, CDR2 SNEGSKA (reference sequence). CDR3 length: 16 residues. V shed 3 bases and J shed 4 bases, with 16 bases lying between them.

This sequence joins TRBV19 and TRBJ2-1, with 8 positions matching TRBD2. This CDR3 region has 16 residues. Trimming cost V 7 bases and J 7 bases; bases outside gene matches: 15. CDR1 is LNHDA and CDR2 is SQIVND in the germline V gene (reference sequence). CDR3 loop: CASTSHLSGKRNEQFF. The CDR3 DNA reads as TGTGCCAGTACCTCACACCTTAGCGGGAAAAGGAATGAGCAGTTCTTC.

The CDR3 DNA reads as TGCGCCAGCAGGGGGAGCGGCTCCTACAATGAGCAGTTCTTC. It encodes CASRGSGSYNEQFF. The gene calls are TRBV5-1 and TRBJ2-1; a possible D gene is TRBD2 (5 bases). Trimming stripped 5 bases from V and 0 bases from J, with 9 bases between. The CDR3 spans 14 residues. Germline lookup yields CDR1 SGHRS and CDR2 YFSETQ.

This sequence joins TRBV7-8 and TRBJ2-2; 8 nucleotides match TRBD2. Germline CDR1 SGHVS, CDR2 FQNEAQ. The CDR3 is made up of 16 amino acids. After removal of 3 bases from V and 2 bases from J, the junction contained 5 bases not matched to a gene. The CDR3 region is CASSFRTSLNTGELFF. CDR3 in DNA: TGTGCCAGCAGCTTCAGGACTAGCCTTAACACCGGGGAGCTGTTTTTT.

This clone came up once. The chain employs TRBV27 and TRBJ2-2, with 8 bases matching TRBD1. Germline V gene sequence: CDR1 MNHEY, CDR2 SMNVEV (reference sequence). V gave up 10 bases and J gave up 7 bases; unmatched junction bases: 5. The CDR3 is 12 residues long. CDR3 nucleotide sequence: TGTGCCACCAAAACAGGGGGCGGGGAGCTGTTTTTT. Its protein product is CATKTGGGELFF.

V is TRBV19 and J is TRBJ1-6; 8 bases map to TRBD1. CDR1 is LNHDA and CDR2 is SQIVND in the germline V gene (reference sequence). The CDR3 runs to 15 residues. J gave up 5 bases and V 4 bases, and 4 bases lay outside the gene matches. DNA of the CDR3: TGTGCCAGTAGTAAGACAGGGGTCAATAATTCACCCCTCCACTTT. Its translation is CASSKTGVNNSPLHF.

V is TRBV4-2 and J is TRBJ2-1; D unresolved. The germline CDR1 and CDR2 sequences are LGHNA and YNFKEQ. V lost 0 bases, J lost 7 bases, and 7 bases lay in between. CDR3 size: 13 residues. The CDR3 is CASSQDKGNEQFF. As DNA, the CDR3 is TGTGCCAGCAGCCAAGATAAAGGTAATGAGCAGTTCTTC.

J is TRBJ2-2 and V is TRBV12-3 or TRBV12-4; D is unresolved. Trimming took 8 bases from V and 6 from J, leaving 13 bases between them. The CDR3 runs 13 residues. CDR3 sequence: CASSEGRAGELFF. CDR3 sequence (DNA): TGTGCCAGCTCCGAAGGCCGAGCCGGGGAGCTGTTTTTT.

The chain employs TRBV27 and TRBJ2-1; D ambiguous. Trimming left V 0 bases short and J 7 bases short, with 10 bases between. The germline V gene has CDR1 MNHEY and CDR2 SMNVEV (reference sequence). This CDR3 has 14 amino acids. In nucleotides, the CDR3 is TGTGCCAGCAGTTTATCCTCCACCGTGAATGAGCAGTTCTTC. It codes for CASSLSSTVNEQFF.

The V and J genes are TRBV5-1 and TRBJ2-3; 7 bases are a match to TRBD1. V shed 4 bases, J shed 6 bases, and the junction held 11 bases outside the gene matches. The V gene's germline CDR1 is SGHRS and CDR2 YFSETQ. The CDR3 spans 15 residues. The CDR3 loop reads CASSQGQEPADTQYF. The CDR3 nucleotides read TGCGCCAGCAGCCAAGGACAGGAGCCTGCGGATACGCAGTATTTT.

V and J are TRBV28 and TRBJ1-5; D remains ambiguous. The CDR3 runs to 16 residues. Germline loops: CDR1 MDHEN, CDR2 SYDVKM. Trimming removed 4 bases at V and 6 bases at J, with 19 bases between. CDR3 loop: CASSSSNTLGFQPQHF. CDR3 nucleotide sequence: TGTGCCAGCAGTTCCTCCAATACTTTGGGTTTTCAGCCCCAGCATTTT.

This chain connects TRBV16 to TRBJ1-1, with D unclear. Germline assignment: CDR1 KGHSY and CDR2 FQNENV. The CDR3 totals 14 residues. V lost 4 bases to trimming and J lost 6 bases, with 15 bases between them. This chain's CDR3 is CASSPSAVTSEAFF. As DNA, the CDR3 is TGTGCCAGCAGCCCCTCAGCGGTGACATCTGAAGCTTTCTTT.

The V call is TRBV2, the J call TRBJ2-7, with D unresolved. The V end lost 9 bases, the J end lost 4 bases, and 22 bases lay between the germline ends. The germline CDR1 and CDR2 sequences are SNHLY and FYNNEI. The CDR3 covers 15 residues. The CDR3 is CASKHSLFFDYEQYF. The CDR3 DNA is TGTGCCAGTAAGCATTCTCTCTTTTTTGATTACGAGCAGTACTTC.

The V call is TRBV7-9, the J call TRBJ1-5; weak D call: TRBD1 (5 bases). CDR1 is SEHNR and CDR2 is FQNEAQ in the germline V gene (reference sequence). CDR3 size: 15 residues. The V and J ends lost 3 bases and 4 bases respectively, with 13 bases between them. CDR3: CASSFGGNLNQPQHF. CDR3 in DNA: TGTGCCAGCAGCTTTGGGGGTAACCTGAATCAGCCCCAGCATTTT.

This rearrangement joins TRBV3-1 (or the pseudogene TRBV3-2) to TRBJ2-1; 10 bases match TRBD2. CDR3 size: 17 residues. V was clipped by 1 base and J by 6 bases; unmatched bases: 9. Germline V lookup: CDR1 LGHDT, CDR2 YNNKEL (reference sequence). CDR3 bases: TGTGCCAGCAGCCAAGCCTTTGCTAGCGGGAGTCCCAATGAGCAGTTCTTC. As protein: CASSQAFASGSPNEQFF.

The CDR3 region has the DNA TGTGCCAGTAGTATAGCTCAAATGGCGGGCAGGGAAGCTTTCTTT. Amino acid sequence: CASSIAQMAGREAFF. The chain carries TRBV19 and TRBJ1-1; D not certain. Trimming left V 1 base short and J 8 bases short, with 17 bases between. The CDR3 has 15 residues. Germline loops: CDR1 LNHDA, CDR2 SQIVND (reference sequence).

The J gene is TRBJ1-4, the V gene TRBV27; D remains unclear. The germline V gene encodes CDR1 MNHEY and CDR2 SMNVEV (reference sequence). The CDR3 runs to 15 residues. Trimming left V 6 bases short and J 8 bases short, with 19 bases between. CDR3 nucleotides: TGTGCCAGCAGCACCCGCGGGGAGGCCCGGGAAAAACTGTTTTTT. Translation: CASSTRGEAREKLFF.

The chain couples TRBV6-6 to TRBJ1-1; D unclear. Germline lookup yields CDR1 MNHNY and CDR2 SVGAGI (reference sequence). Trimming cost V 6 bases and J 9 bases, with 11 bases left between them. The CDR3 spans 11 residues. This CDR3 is CASSLAGKAFF. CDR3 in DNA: TGTGCCAGCAGCCTAGCGGGGAAAGCTTTCTTT.

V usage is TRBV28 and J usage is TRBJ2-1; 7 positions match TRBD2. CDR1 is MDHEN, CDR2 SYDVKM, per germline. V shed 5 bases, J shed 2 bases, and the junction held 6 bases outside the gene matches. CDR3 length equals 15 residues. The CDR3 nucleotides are TGTGCCAGCAGTCTCGGCGGGAGCACCTACAATGAGCAGTTCTTC. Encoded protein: CASSLGGSTYNEQFF.

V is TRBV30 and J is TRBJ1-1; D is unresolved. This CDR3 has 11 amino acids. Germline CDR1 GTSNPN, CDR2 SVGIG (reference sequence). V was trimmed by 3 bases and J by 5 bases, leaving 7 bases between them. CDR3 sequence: CAWRQRTEAFF. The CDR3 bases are TGTGCCTGGAGACAGAGGACTGAAGCTTTCTTT.

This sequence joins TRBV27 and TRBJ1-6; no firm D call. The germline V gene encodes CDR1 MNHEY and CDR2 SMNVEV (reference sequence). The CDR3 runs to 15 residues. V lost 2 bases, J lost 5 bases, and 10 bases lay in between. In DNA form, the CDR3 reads TGTGCCAGCAGTTTAGTCCGGCCTCATAATTCACCCCTCCACTTT. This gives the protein CASSLVRPHNSPLHF.

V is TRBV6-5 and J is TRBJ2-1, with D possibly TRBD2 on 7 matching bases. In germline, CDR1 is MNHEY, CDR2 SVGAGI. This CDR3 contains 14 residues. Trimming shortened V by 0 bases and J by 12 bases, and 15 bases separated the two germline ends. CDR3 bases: TGTGCCAGCAGTTACTCCGGGACATCGGGGGGGCAGTTCTTC. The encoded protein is CASSYSGTSGGQFF.

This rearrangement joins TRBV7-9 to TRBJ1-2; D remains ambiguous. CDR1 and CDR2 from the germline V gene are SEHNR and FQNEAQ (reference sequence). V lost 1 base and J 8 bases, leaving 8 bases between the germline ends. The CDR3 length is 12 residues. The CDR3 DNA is TGTGCCAGCAGCTTAGAGACTGGGGGCTACACCTTC. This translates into CASSLETGGYTF.

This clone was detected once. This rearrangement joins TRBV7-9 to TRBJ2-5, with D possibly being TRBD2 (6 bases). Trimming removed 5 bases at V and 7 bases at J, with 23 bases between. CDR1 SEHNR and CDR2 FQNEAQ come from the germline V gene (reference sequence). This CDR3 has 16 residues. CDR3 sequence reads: CASSPIAGRAGGTQYF. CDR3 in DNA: TGTGCCAGCAGCCCAATCGCCGGGAGAGCTGGCGGGACCCAGTACTTC.

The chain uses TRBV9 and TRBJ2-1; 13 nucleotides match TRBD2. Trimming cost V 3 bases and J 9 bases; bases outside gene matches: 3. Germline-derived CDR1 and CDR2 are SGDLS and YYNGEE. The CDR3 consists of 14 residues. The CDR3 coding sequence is TGTGCCAGCAGCGAGGGACTAGCGGGAACTGAGCAGTTCTTC. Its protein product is CASSEGLAGTEQFF.

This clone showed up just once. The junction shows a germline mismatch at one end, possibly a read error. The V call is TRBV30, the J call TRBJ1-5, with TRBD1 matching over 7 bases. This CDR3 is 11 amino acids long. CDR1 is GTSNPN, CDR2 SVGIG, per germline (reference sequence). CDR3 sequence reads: CAWSKGGGSGF. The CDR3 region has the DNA TGTGCCTGGAGTAAAGGGGGCGGCTCGGGGTTT.

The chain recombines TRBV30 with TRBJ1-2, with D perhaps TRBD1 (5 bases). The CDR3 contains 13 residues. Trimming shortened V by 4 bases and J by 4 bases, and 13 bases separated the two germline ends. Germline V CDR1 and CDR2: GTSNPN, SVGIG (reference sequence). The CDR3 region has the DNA TGTGCCTGGAATCTAGACAGTCTCTATGGCTACACCTTC. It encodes CAWNLDSLYGYTF.

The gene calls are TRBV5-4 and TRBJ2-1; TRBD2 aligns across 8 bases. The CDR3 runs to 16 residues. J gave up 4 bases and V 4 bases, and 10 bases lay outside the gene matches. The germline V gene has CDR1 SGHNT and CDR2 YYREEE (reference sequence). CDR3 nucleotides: TGTGCCAGCAGCCCATCCTTAGCGGGATCATACAATGAGCAGTTCTTC. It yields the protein CASSPSLAGSYNEQFF.